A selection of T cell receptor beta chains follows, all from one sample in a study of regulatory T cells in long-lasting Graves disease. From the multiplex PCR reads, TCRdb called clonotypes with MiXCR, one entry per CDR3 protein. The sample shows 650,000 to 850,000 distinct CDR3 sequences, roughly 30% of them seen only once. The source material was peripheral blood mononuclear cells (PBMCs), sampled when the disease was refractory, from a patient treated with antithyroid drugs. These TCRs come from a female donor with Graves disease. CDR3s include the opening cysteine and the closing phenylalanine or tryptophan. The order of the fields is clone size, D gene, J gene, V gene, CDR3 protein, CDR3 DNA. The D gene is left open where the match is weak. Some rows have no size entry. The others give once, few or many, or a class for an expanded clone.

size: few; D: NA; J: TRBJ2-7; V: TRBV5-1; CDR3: CASSTGLRGYYEQYF; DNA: TGCGCCAGCAGCACGGGACTTCGGGGCTACTACGAGCAGTACTTC
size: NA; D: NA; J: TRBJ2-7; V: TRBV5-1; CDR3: CASSLVAQSYEQYF; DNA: TGCGCCAGCAGCTTGGTGGCACAGTCCTACGAGCAGTACTTC
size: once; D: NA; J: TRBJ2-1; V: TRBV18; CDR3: CASTRTLYNEQFF; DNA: TGTGCCAGCACCAGGACGTTGTACAATGAGCAGTTCTTC
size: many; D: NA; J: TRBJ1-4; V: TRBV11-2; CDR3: CASSPASRANNEKLFF; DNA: TGTGCCAGCAGCCCAGCGTCTCGGGCTAATAATGAAAAACTGTTTTTT
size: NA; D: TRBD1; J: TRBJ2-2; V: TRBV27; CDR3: CASSVGTGEAGELFF; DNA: TGTGCCAGCAGTGTCGGGACAGGGGAGGCCGGGGAGCTGTTTTTT
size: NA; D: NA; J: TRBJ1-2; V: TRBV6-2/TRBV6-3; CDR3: CASSYGWQGDPNYGYTF; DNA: TGTGCCAGCAGTTACGGTTGGCAGGGCGACCCAAACTATGGCTACACCTTC
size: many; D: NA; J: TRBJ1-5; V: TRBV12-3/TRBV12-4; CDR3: CASSLSVNQPQHF; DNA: TGTGCCAGCAGTTTATCGGTAAATCAGCCCCAGCATTTT
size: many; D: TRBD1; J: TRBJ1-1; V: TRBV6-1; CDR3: CAHTTGGGYGTEAFF; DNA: TGTGCCCATACCACAGGGGGAGGTTATGGCACTGAAGCTTTCTTT
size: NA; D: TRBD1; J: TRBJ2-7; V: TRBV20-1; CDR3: CSAIADRGPEQYF; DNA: TGCAGTGCTATAGCGGACAGGGGGCCCGAGCAGTACTTC
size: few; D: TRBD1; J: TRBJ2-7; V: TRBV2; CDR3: CASLMDRIYEQYF; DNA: TGTGCCAGCCTGATGGACAGGATCTACGAGCAGTACTTC
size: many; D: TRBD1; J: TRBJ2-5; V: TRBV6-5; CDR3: CASSWKRTGRETQYF; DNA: TGTGCCAGCAGTTGGAAGAGGACAGGGAGAGAGACCCAGTACTTC
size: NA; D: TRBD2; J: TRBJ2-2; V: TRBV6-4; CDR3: CASSPRAGATGELFF; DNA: TGTGCCAGCAGCCCAAGAGCGGGAGCAACCGGGGAGCTGTTTTTT
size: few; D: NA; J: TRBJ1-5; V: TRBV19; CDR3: CASSGWAQSNQPQHF; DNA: TGTGCCAGTAGTGGATGGGCCCAAAGCAATCAGCCCCAGCATTTT
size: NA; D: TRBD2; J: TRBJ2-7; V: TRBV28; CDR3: CASSPMGGDEQYF; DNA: TGTGCCAGCAGTCCAATGGGGGGGGACGAGCAGTACTTC
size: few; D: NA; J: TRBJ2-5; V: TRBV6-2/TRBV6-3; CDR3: CASSSWREYQETQYF; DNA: TGTGCCAGCAGTTCTTGGAGAGAATACCAAGAGACCCAGTACTTC
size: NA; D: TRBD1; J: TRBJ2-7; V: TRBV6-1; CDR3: CASSEGWTGGYEQYF; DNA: TGTGCCAGCAGTGAAGGCTGGACAGGGGGCTACGAGCAGTACTTC
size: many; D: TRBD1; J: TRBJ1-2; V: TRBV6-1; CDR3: CASSESDRRYGYTF; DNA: TGTGCCAGCAGTGAGTCGGACAGGCGGTATGGCTACACCTTC
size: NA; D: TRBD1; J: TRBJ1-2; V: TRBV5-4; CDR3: CASSDPTGTGESTYGYTF; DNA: TGTGCCAGCAGCGACCCCACGGGGACAGGGGAATCGACCTATGGCTACACCTTC
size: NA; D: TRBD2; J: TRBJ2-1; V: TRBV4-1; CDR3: CASSRVTSGYNEQFF; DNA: TGCGCCAGCAGCCGCGTGACTAGCGGTTACAATGAGCAGTTCTTC
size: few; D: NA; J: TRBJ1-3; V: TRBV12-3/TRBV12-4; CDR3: CASTPGLTGGNTIYF; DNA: TGTGCCAGCACCCCGGGACTTACTGGAGGAAACACCATATATTTT
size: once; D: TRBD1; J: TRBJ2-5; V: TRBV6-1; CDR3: CASSLDRVLQETQYF; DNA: TGTGCCAGCAGTCTTGACAGGGTGTTGCAAGAGACCCAGTACTTC
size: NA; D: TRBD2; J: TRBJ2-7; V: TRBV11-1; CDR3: CASSRGLGASYEQYF; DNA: TGTGCCAGCAGCCGGGGACTAGGGGCCTCCTACGAGCAGTACTTC
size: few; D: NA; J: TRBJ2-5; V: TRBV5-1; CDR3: CASSFYRETQYF; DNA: TGCGCCAGCAGCTTTTATCGGGAGACCCAGTACTTC
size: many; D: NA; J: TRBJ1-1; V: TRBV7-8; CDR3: CASSLAMGINTEAFF; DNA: TGTGCCAGCAGCTTAGCGATGGGGATCAACACTGAAGCTTTCTTT
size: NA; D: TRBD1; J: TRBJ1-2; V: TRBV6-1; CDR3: CASSNGKGAGYTF; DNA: TGTGCCAGCAGCAACGGGAAGGGGGCTGGCTACACCTTC
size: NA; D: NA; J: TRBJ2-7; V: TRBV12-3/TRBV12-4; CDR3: CASSVDRLGEQYF; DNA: TGTGCCAGCAGTGTCGACAGGCTTGGCGAGCAGTACTTC
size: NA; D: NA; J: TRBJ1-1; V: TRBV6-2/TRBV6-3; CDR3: CASSYSGHRKNTEAFF; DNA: TGTGCCAGCAGTTACTCGGGTCACCGAAAGAACACTGAAGCTTTCTTT
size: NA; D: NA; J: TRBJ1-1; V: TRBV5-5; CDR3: CASSLAVEQVPAFF; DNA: TGTGCCAGCAGCTTAGCGGTTGAACAGGTACCAGCTTTCTTT
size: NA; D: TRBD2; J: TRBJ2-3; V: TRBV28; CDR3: CASSRGLADSWGGDTQYF; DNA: TGTGCCAGCAGCCGGGGACTAGCAGACTCCTGGGGCGGAGATACGCAGTATTTT
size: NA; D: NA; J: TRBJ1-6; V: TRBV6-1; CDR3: CASSERAGSSYNSPLHF; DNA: TGTGCCAGCAGTGAAAGGGCGGGGAGCTCCTATAATTCACCCCTCCACTTT
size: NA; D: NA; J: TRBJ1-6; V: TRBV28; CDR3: CASTPGGLSLHF; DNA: TGTGCCAGCACCCCGGGGGGTCTTTCCCTCCACTTT
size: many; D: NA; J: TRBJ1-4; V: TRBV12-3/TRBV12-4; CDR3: CASMREATNEKLFF; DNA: TGTGCCAGCATGAGGGAAGCAACTAATGAAAAACTGTTTTTT
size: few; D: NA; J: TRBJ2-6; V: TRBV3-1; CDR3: CASSRGAGWTGANVLTF; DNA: TGTGCCAGCAGCCGAGGGGCAGGGTGGACTGGGGCCAACGTCCTGACTTTC
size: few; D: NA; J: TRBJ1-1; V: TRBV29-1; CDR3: CSVERGLNTEAFF; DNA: TGCAGCGTTGAAAGGGGCCTGAACACTGAAGCTTTCTTT
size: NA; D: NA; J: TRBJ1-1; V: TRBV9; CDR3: CASSVEGVGGENTEAFF; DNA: TGTGCCAGCAGCGTAGAAGGGGTGGGCGGCGAGAACACTGAAGCTTTCTTT
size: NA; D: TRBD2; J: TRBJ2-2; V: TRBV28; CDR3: CASSSGGAASGELFF; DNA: TGTGCCAGCAGTTCGGGGGGGGCCGCGTCCGGGGAGCTGTTTTTT
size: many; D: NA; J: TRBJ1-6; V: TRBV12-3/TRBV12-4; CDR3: CASSSRGRNSPLHF; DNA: TGTGCCAGCAGTTCGCGGGGCCGGAATTCACCCCTCCACTTT
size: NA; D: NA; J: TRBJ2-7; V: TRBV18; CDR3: CASSLNTGSYEQYF; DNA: TGTGCCAGCAGCTTAAATACAGGGTCCTACGAGCAGTACTTC
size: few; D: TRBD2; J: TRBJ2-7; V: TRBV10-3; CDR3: CAISPGRAYEQYF; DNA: TGTGCCATCAGTCCCGGGAGGGCTTACGAGCAGTACTTC
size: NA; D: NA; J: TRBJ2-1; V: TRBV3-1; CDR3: CASSQDWASGSNEQFF; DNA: TGTGCCAGCAGCCAAGATTGGGCCAGCGGATCCAATGAGCAGTTCTTC
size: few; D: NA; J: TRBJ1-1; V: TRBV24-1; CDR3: CATSDLTGTFF; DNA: TGTGCCACCAGTGATTTGACAGGCACTTTCTTT
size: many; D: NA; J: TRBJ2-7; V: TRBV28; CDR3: CASSLGRWGQGGNNEQYF; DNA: TGTGCCAGCAGTTTAGGGAGGTGGGGGCAGGGGGGGAACAACGAGCAGTACTTC
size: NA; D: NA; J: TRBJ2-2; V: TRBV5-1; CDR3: CASSPIENTGELFF; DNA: TGCGCCAGCAGCCCTATCGAGAACACCGGGGAGCTGTTTTTT
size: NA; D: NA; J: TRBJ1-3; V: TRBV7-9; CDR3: CASSLGVGGSSGNTIYF; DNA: TGTGCCAGCAGCTTAGGGGTCGGGGGAAGCTCTGGAAACACCATATATTTT
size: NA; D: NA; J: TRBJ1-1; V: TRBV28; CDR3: CASSFSPTGNTEAFF; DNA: TGTGCCAGCAGTTTCTCTCCTACAGGGAACACTGAAGCTTTCTTT
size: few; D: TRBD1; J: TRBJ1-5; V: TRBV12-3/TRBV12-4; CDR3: CASSPTGPNQPQHF; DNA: TGTGCCAGCAGCCCGACAGGGCCCAATCAGCCCCAGCATTTT
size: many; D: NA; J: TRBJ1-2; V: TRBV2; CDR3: CASVRDLANYGYTF; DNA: TGTGCCAGCGTCCGGGACTTAGCTAACTATGGCTACACCTTC
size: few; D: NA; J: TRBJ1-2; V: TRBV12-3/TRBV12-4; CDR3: CASSAEVYGYTF; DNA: TGTGCCAGCAGTGCAGAGGTCTATGGCTACACCTTC
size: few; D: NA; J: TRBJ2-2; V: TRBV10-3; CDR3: CAISERVISNTGELFF; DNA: TGTGCCATCAGTGAGAGGGTAATCTCGAACACCGGGGAGCTGTTTTTT
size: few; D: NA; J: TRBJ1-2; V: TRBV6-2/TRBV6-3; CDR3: CASVSNYGYTF; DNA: TGTGCCAGCGTTAGCAACTATGGCTACACCTTC
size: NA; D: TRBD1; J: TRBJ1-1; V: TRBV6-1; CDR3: CASSMGQGPPEAFF; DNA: TGTGCCAGCAGCATGGGACAGGGGCCCCCTGAAGCTTTCTTT
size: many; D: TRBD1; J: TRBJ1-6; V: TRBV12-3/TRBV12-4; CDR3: CASRYGTGANSPLHF; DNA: TGTGCCAGCAGATACGGGACAGGGGCTAATTCACCCCTCCACTTT
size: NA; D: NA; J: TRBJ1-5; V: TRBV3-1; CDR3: CVSSPGRVSNQPQHF; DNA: TGTGTCAGCAGCCCAGGCCGGGTTAGCAATCAGCCCCAGCATTTT
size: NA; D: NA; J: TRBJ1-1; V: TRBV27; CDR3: CASSPSRGGKTEAFF; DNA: TGTGCCAGCAGTCCTTCGCGAGGAGGGAAAACTGAAGCTTTCTTT
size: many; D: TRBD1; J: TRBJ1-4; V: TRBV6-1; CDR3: CASRTGTGGNEKLFF; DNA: TGTGCCAGCAGGACAGGGACAGGGGGAAATGAAAAACTGTTTTTT